A single sample is the source of the 27 T cell receptor beta chains below, sequenced in a study of T-cell reconstitution after alpha-beta-depleted transplantation in children. Unique molecular identifiers were incorporated during preparation of the TCRbeta library. Each CDR3 protein gets one entry after TCRdb re-called the PCR reads with MiXCR. The table records 500,000 to 600,000 distinct CDR3 sequences, 18% of them present only once. Sequencing was performed on PBMCs from the stem cell graft donor, taken from the stem cell graft. These TCRs come from a human donor who donated a stem cell graft to a child with acute lymphoblastic leukemia.

Worth noting for this clonotype: Germline and junction disagree at one end, which may indicate a read error. The chain joins TRBV7-2 to TRBJ2-7; D possibly corresponds to TRBD2 (6 bases). Germline V gene sequence: CDR1 SGHTA, CDR2 FQGNSA. The length of the CDR3 is 13 residues. The CDR3 coding sequence is TGTGCCTCGGGGGTGGAGGTCGCCTACGGGCAGTACTTC. This encodes CASGVEVAYGQYF.

V and J are TRBV20-1 and TRBJ2-2; D is possibly TRBD2 (6 bases). The germline gives CDR1 DFQATT, CDR2 SNEGSKA (reference sequence). Trimming cost V 2 bases and J 7 bases, with 14 bases left between them. The CDR3 has 14 residues. The CDR3 loop reads CSARPPGVGGELFF. The DNA for the CDR3 is TGCAGTGCTAGACCGCCGGGGGTAGGCGGGGAGCTGTTTTTT.

This rearrangement joins TRBV3-1 to TRBJ2-1; 8 bases are shared with TRBD1. The CDR3 contains 17 residues. Per germline, CDR1 LGHDT and CDR2 YNNKEL (reference sequence). With 0 bases clipped from V and 2 bases from J, the junction kept 6 bases outside the gene matches. This CDR3 is CASSQDLDRVTYNEQFF. CDR3 coding DNA: TGTGCCAGCAGCCAAGATCTGGACAGGGTCACCTACAATGAGCAGTTCTTC.

The V call is TRBV7-8, the J call TRBJ2-7; TRBD1 is a possible D gene (5 bases). V lost 5 bases and J lost 5, with 16 bases in between. From germline, CDR1 is SGHVS and CDR2 FQNEAQ. The CDR3 length is 14 residues. CDR3 sequence (DNA): TGTGCCAGCAGCCCCCGGACGGTACAGGACGAGCAGTACTTC. It translates to CASSPRTVQDEQYF.

This clonotype occurred a few times. This chain links TRBV5-6 with TRBJ2-6; D remains ambiguous. Looked up from germline, CDR1 is SGHDT and CDR2 is YYEEEE. The CDR3 length is 16 residues. Trimming cost V 0 bases and J 4 bases, with 11 bases left between them. Here the CDR3 reads CASSLGRPIGANVLTF. The DNA of the CDR3 is TGTGCCAGCAGCTTGGGCAGGCCTATCGGGGCCAACGTCCTGACTTTC.

The chain combines TRBV29-1 with TRBJ1-2; the D gene is possibly TRBD1 (5 bases). The CDR3 is 12 residues long. V lost 0 bases to trimming and J lost 7 bases, with 9 bases between them. CDR1 is SQVTM, CDR2 ANQGSEA, per germline. CDR3 sequence reads: CSVEEGAFGYTF. Written as DNA, the CDR3 is TGCAGCGTTGAAGAAGGGGCCTTTGGCTACACCTTC.

This chain joins TRBV12-3 or TRBV12-4 and TRBJ2-5; TRBD1 aligns across 11 bases. The CDR3 is made up of 16 amino acids. V shed 6 bases, J shed 4 bases, and the junction held 10 bases outside the gene matches. In nucleotides, the CDR3 is TGTGCCAGCAGGGTAGGGACAGGGGGTTTTCGAGAGACCCAGTACTTC. Its protein product is CASRVGTGGFRETQYF.

Only a few counts were recorded for this clonotype. This chain joins TRBV24-1 and TRBJ2-7; TRBD1 is a possible D gene (6 bases). V lost 9 bases, J lost 0 bases, and 8 bases lay in between. Per germline, CDR1 KGHDR and CDR2 SFDVKD. The CDR3 runs to 12 residues. Written as DNA, the CDR3 is TGTGCCACCCTGGACAGCTCCTACGAGCAGTACTTC. Protein product: CATLDSSYEQYF.

In its sample, this clonotype was seen a few times. The chain carries TRBV20-1 and TRBJ1-1; TRBD1 is a possible D gene (6 bases). Germline CDR1 is DFQATT and CDR2 is SNEGSKA (reference sequence). Trimming pared 5 bases from V and 0 bases from J, leaving 10 bases between. CDR3 length: 13 residues. The CDR3 bases are TGCAGTGCTGGGTCAGGGGTGAACACTGAAGCTTTCTTT. Its translation: CSAGSGVNTEAFF.

The V and J genes are TRBV12-3 or TRBV12-4 and TRBJ2-3; 10 bases align to TRBD2. The CDR3 extends over 19 amino acids. Trimming cost V 7 bases and J 4 bases; bases outside gene matches: 20. The CDR3 coding sequence is TGTGCCAGCACTCCCTTTTGGCTAACTAGCGGGAAGTTCCCAGATACGCAGTATTTT. Its protein product is CASTPFWLTSGKFPDTQYF.

This chain joins TRBV7-9 and TRBJ1-2, with TRBD1 as a possible D gene (5 bases). Germline CDR1 SEHNR, CDR2 FQNEAQ (reference sequence). Trimming pared 7 bases from V and 6 bases from J, leaving 12 bases between. This CDR3 spans 12 amino acids. Here the CDR3 reads CASTDSVNGYTF. CDR3 coding DNA: TGTGCCAGCACCGACAGTGTGAATGGCTACACCTTC.

This clonotype was detected a few times. This chain joins TRBV6-5 and TRBJ2-7, with D perhaps TRBD2 (5 bases). The V gene's germline CDR1 is MNHEY and CDR2 SVGAGI. The CDR3 has 15 residues. Trimming removed 0 bases at V and 1 base at J, with 10 bases between. CDR3 DNA: TGTGCCAGCAGTTACTCGCTTGGCGGGTCCTACGAGCAGTACTTC. Translation gives CASSYSLGGSYEQYF.

Only a few counts were recorded for this clonotype. The chain employs TRBV25-1 and TRBJ2-3; no firm D call. The CDR3 is 13 residues long. V shed 7 bases and J shed 6 bases, with 14 bases lying between them. In germline, CDR1 is MGHDK, CDR2 SYGVNS. CDR3 in amino acids: CASKERAFDTQYF. In DNA form, the CDR3 reads TGTGCCAGCAAGGAAAGGGCTTTCGATACGCAGTATTTT.

The rearrangement joins TRBV19 to TRBJ1-2, with 7 bases that match TRBD1. Germline V gene sequence: CDR1 LNHDA, CDR2 SQIVND (reference sequence). V was pared by 7 bases and J by 4 bases, with 15 bases of the junction left unmatched. The CDR3 covers 16 residues. CDR3 loop: CASNRQGPALGYGYTF. The CDR3 coding sequence is TGTGCCAGTAACAGACAGGGTCCCGCGTTGGGCTATGGCTACACCTTC.

The V call is TRBV7-9, the J call TRBJ2-5; D is uncertain. This CDR3 spans 16 amino acids. V dropped 3 bases and J dropped 5 bases, with 19 bases sitting between them. CDR1 is SEHNR, CDR2 FQNEAQ, per germline (reference sequence). The CDR3 is CASSLALVSQAETQYF. CDR3 coding DNA: TGTGCCAGCAGCTTGGCCCTGGTCAGCCAGGCGGAGACCCAGTACTTC.

This clonotype was detected only a few times. CDR3: CASSLTPGDTQYF. CDR3 DNA: TGTGCCAGCAGCTTAACTCCGGGCGATACGCAGTATTTT. This chain connects TRBV7-6 to TRBJ2-3; D gene uncertain. V was cut by 2 bases and J by 6 bases, with 9 bases left in between. The CDR3 loop spans 13 amino acids. Germline values: CDR1 SGHVS, CDR2 FNYEAQ.

This clonotype came up a few times. The genes are TRBV20-1 and TRBJ1-4, with D uncertain. V was shortened by 0 bases and J by 0 bases, with 11 bases between the two germline ends. There are 16 residues in the CDR3. CDR1 DFQATT and CDR2 SNEGSKA come from the germline V gene (reference sequence). Written as DNA, the CDR3 is TGCAGTGCTAGAGATCTAAGGCAGCCAACTAATGAAAAACTGTTTTTT. This codes for CSARDLRQPTNEKLFF.

There are many counts of this clonotype. At one end, the junction sequence differs from germline, possibly due to a read error. CDR3 sequence: CASSLVASYEQYF. CDR3 in DNA: TGTGCCAGCAGCTTAGTAGCGTCCTACGAGCAGTACTTC. The chain employs TRBV5-1 and TRBJ2-7, with a possible D match to TRBD2 (5 bases). Germline V lookup: CDR1 SGHRS, CDR2 YFSETQ. The CDR3 is 13 amino acids. Complete variable domain (other parts from reference TRBV5-1 and TRBJ2-7): KAGVTQTPRYLIKTRGQQVTLSCSPISGHRSVSWYQQTPGQGLQFLFEYFSETQRNKGNFPGRFSGRQFSNSRSEMNVSTLELGDSALYLCASSLVASYEQYFGPGTRLTVT.

The sample holds a few counts of this clonotype. The chain uses TRBV29-1 and TRBJ1-2; no clear D gene. V was trimmed by 3 bases and J by 13 bases, leaving 15 bases between them. Germline loops: CDR1 SQVTM, CDR2 ANQGSEA. CDR3 length: 11 residues. The chain's CDR3 is CSVEEGSTSTF. The DNA of the CDR3 is TGCAGCGTTGAGGAGGGTAGTACATCCACCTTC. Full variable domain (missing parts from reference TRBV29-1 and TRBJ1-2): SAVISQKPSRDICQRGTSLTIQCQVDSQVTMMFWYRQQPGQSLTLIATANQGSEATYESGFVIDKFPISRPNLTFSTLTVSNMSPEDSSIYLCSVEEGSTSTFGSGTRLTVV.

This clonotype was observed a handful of times. The chain joins TRBV14 to TRBJ2-6; the D is unclear. From germline, CDR1 is SGHDN and CDR2 FVKESK. Trimming cost V 6 bases and J 3 bases, with 18 bases left between them. CDR3 length equals 17 residues. CDR3 region: CASSPRSVRVGANVLTF. In DNA, the CDR3 is TGTGCCAGCAGTCCAAGATCGGTCCGGGTTGGGGCCAACGTCCTGACTTTC.

The CDR3, as DNA: TGTGCCAGCAGCGTAGCTGTGGATAGCGGTTATCAGAGCTCCTACAATGAGCAGTTCTTC. Amino acids: CASSVAVDSGYQSSYNEQFF. This chain links TRBV9 with TRBJ2-1; a possible D gene is TRBD2 (6 bases). The V end lost 0 bases, the J end lost 0 bases, and 22 bases lay between the germline ends. Germline V gene lookup returns CDR1 SGDLS and CDR2 YYNGEE. The CDR3 totals 20 residues.

J is TRBJ2-1 and V is TRBV5-6, with 10 bases identical to TRBD2. CDR3 size: 16 residues. V gave up 6 bases and J gave up 4 bases; unmatched junction bases: 10. Germline CDR1 reads SGHDT; CDR2 reads YYEEEE. The CDR3 region has the DNA TGTGCCAGCATCCAATTAGCGGGAGGATTGTACAATGAGCAGTTCTTC. Translating it yields CASIQLAGGLYNEQFF. Supplemented by reference TRBV5-6 and TRBJ2-1, the full variable domain reads DAGVTQSPTHLIKTRGQQVTLRCSPKSGHDTVSWYQQALGQGPQFIFQYYEEEERQRGNFPDRFSGHQFPNYSSELNVNALLLGDSALYLCASIQLAGGLYNEQFFGPGTRLTVL.

The chain combines TRBV6-2 or TRBV6-3 with TRBJ1-1; no firm D call. Trimming left V 0 bases short and J 7 bases short, with 18 bases between. The CDR3 loop spans 16 amino acids. CDR1 is MNHEY and CDR2 is SVGEGT in the germline V gene. CDR3 bases: TGTGCCAGCAGTTACTCGATATTCGGGTTTAGCGTTGAAGCTTTCTTT. It specifies CASSYSIFGFSVEAFF.

V and J are TRBV9 and TRBJ2-3; TRBD1 matches at 7 bases. This CDR3 region has 15 residues. Germline V CDR1 and CDR2: SGDLS, YYNGEE. J gave up 3 bases and V 3 bases, and 7 bases lay outside the gene matches. In nucleotides, the CDR3 is TGTGCCAGCAGCGCTACAGGGGTTCTTACAGATACGCAGTATTTT. Translated: CASSATGVLTDTQYF.

The chain couples TRBV3-1 to TRBJ2-3; the match to TRBD2 covers 12 bases. V was clipped by 6 bases and J by 5 bases; unmatched bases: 6. The CDR3 has 15 amino acids. CDR1 LGHDT and CDR2 YNNKEL come from the germline V gene (reference sequence). In nucleotides, the CDR3 is TGTGCCAGCAGATTACTAGCGGGAGGCAAAGATACGCAGTATTTT. Translated: CASRLLAGGKDTQYF.

This chain joins TRBV5-1 and TRBJ2-1; no reliable D call. The V end lost 2 bases, the J end lost 7 bases, and 13 bases lay between the germline ends. The CDR3 has 14 amino acids. In germline, CDR1 is SGHRS, CDR2 YFSETQ. CDR3 nucleotides: TGCGCCAGCAGCTTAGGTTACAAGAGGAATGAGCAGTTCTTC. Translation gives CASSLGYKRNEQFF.

This clonotype has more than one count but fewer than ten. The chain has TRBV29-1 and TRBJ2-7, with no clear D. This CDR3 is 13 amino acids long. Germline V gene lookup returns CDR1 SQVTM and CDR2 ANQGSEA. The V end was cut by 3 bases, the J end by 1 base, with 10 bases between. Here the CDR3 DNA reads TGCAGCGTTGAGTCCGGGCAGTCCTACGAGCAGTACTTC. Amino acids: CSVESGQSYEQYF.